This TCR beta chain was sequenced for a study of CD8+CD57+ T cells in acquired aplastic anemia. On the study more broadly: Sorted cells (CD4+ and CD8+) yielded DNA amounts that averaged around 3.1 ug. Findings and caveats of the study: Between patients and controls, CD8+ Simpson's diversity did not vary significantly.

CDR3 length: 14 amino acids. Germline V gene lookup returns CDR1 SSHAT and CDR2 FNYEAQ (reference sequence). For CDR3 and TCR beta VDJ profiling, genomic DNA was the template used. TCRdb re-called the reads with MiXCR, one entry per CDR3 protein. The table includes 55,000 to 60,000 distinct CDR3 sequences, approximately 50% detected once. Patients included in sequencing had previously demonstrated CD8+CD57+ cell expansion by flow cytometry. A severe acquired aplastic anemia diagnosis applied to all patients. No therapy was given to patients before blood sampling. Remarks on this clonotype: Antigen: not known. At one end the junction does not follow the germline gene, possibly because of a read error.

The clonotype comes from a human donor with aplastic anemia. Input material: sorted CD4+, CD8+, or CD8+CD57+ T cells (not recorded which) from PBMCs. The rearrangement uses TRBV7-7 and TRBJ2-7, with TRBD2 identical over 8 bases. CDR3 in amino acids: CASSDTSGPYEQYF. The DNA for the CDR3 is TGTGCTAGCAGCGACACTAGCGGACCCTACGAGCAGTACTTC. The complete variable domain, with remaining parts taken from reference TRBV7-7 and TRBJ2-7, reads GAGVSQSPRYKVTKRGQDVTLRCDPISSHATLYWYQQALGQGPEFLTYFNYEAQPDKSGLPSDRFSAERPEGSISTLTIQRTEQRDSAMYRCASSDTSGPYEQYFGPGTRLTVT.